This TCR beta chain was captured by sequencing in a study of Graves' ophthalmopathy and Graves' hyperthyroidism. Amplifying from RNA transcripts, the study obtained TCR beta CDR3 regions. Amplification began with first-round RT-PCR using HTBI primers, then second-round multiplex PCR was performed. A single record per CDR3 protein comes from TCRdb applying MiXCR to the multiplex PCR reads. The sample has about 1.1 million distinct CDR3 sequences, about two fifths seen once. This clonotype was detected only a few times. This TCR was sampled from an adult man with Graves' hyperthyroidism. The sequenced sample was peripheral blood or thyroid tissue (not recorded which).

CDR3 amino acids: CASSSPGHIVSNTGELFF. CDR3 in DNA: TGTGCCAGCAGCTCGCCGGGACACATAGTTTCGAACACCGGGGAGCTGTTTTTT. The V and J genes are TRBV7-9 and TRBJ2-2; possible D gene TRBD1, 6 bases. The germline V and J ends were trimmed by 4 bases and 0 bases, with 18 bases remaining between them. The CDR3 runs 18 residues. Germline CDR1 is SEHNR and CDR2 is FQNEAQ (reference sequence).